Presented here are 20 T cell receptor beta chains from one specimen sequenced in a study of patients and donors after allogeneic stem cell transplantation. TCRdb itself ran the RT-PCR reads through MiXCR, one entry per CDR3 protein. The table has approximately 250,000 distinct CDR3 sequences, around an eighth seen once; the top ten hold approximately 10%. Sequences were obtained from blood, either unsorted or a sorted T cell fraction (not recorded which). Every receptor here comes from a human donor who was either an allogeneic HSCT recipient or a stem cell or donor lymphocyte infusion donor (not recorded which). It is not recorded whose cells these are; they may come from a transplant donor.

The chain has TRBV7-2 and TRBJ2-1; 9 positions match TRBD2. The CDR3 runs to 14 residues. CDR1 and CDR2 from the germline V gene are SGHTA and FQGNSA. The V segment lost 5 bases and the J segment 9 bases; nucleotides outside the gene matches: 8. CDR3 residues: CASSPGLAPPEQFF. CDR3 nucleotides: TGTGCCAGCAGCCCGGGACTAGCTCCTCCTGAGCAGTTCTTC.

By sample fraction, this clonotype is medium-sized (0.01 to 0.1%). The chain links TRBV27 to TRBJ2-3; 7 nucleotides agree with TRBD2. The CDR3 has 13 amino acids. Trimming cost V 8 bases and J 0 bases; bases outside gene matches: 2. From germline, CDR1 is MNHEY and CDR2 SMNVEV (reference sequence). CDR3 coding DNA: TGTGCCAGCGCTAGCGGAAGCACAGATACGCAGTATTTT. Amino acids: CASASGSTDTQYF.

In its sample, this clonotype was seen many times. Here the CDR3 reads CASSLDGILRRDGYTF. CDR3 bases: TGTGCCAGCAGCTTAGATGGCATCCTGCGCCGAGATGGCTACACCTTC. The chain employs TRBV7-2 and TRBJ1-2; D is unclear. V lost 1 base to trimming and J lost 6 bases, with 18 bases between them. Germline V gene sequence: CDR1 SGHTA, CDR2 FQGNSA. CDR3 length: 16 amino acids.

This rearrangement joins TRBV6-2 or TRBV6-3 to TRBJ2-7; D possibly matches TRBD1 or TRBD2 (5 bases each). Per germline, CDR1 MNHEY and CDR2 SVGEGT. The CDR3 extends over 16 amino acids. Trimming pared 0 bases from V and 0 bases from J, leaving 12 bases between. As DNA, the CDR3 is TGTGCCAGCAGTTACTCAGGGACGTCTAGCTCCTACGAGCAGTACTTC. This gives the protein CASSYSGTSSSYEQYF.

This clonotype was observed a few times. This chain joins TRBV27 and TRBJ1-1; 7 nucleotides align to TRBD1. In germline, CDR1 is MNHEY, CDR2 SMNVEV (reference sequence). This CDR3 has 14 amino acids. V shed 5 bases, J shed 5 bases, and the junction held 8 bases outside the gene matches. The CDR3 sequence is CASSPTGFYTEAFF. The CDR3 DNA reads as TGTGCCAGCAGTCCGACAGGGTTTTATACTGAAGCTTTCTTT.

This clonotype has a handful of counts. CDR3 sequence (DNA): TGTGCCAGCAGTTATATCAGCTCCTACGAGCAGTACTTC. This translates into CASSYISSYEQYF. The chain combines TRBV7-9 with TRBJ2-7; D gene unclear. Trimming stripped 6 bases from V and 0 bases from J, with 9 bases between. Germline V gene sequence: CDR1 SEHNR, CDR2 FQNEAQ (reference sequence). The CDR3 runs to 13 residues.

By share of the sample, this clonotype is medium-sized. The CDR3 is CASSVFGYEQYF. DNA for the CDR3: TGTGCCAGCAGCGTCTTTGGATACGAGCAGTACTTC. V is TRBV12-3 or TRBV12-4 and J is TRBJ2-7; D not resolved. CDR3 length: 12 amino acids. Trimming left V 6 bases short and J 4 bases short, with 10 bases between.

This chain joins TRBV29-1 and TRBJ2-5; TRBD1 might be the D (6 bases). From germline, CDR1 is SQVTM and CDR2 ANQGSEA. This CDR3 region has 13 residues. V lost 4 bases to trimming and J lost 1 base, with 10 bases between them. The CDR3 DNA sequence: TGCAGCGTTGTAAGGACAGCCCAAGAGACCCAGTACTTC. Translated, it gives CSVVRTAQETQYF.

This clonotype has a count of ten or more. This chain links TRBV3-1 with TRBJ2-3; either TRBD1 or TRBD2 may fit D (5 bases each). Germline V gene lookup returns CDR1 LGHDT and CDR2 YNNKEL (reference sequence). With 2 bases removed from V and 3 bases from J, the gap between germline ends came to 12 bases. The CDR3 has 15 amino acids. The CDR3: CASSQQGSGTDTQYF. CDR3 coding DNA: TGTGCCAGCAGCCAACAGGGATCGGGGACAGATACGCAGTATTTT.

A few counts support this clonotype. V usage is TRBV3-1 and J usage is TRBJ2-5; no firm D call. Germline CDR1 LGHDT, CDR2 YNNKEL (reference sequence). Trimming removed 6 bases at V and 2 bases at J, with 13 bases between. The CDR3 is 14 amino acids. The CDR3 DNA follows: TGTGCCAGCAGAGGAATTAGCTTACAAGAGACCCAGTACTTC. This sequence encodes CASRGISLQETQYF.

This clonotype was counted at least ten times. The chain combines TRBV7-9 with TRBJ1-1; no clear D. This CDR3 has 13 amino acids. CDR1 and CDR2 (germline): SEHNR, FQNEAQ (reference sequence). With 3 bases removed from V and 1 base from J, the gap between germline ends came to 6 bases. CDR3 coding DNA: TGTGCCAGCAGCTTTGCAGAGAACACTGAAGCTTTCTTT. Protein product: CASSFAENTEAFF.

This clonotype was observed many times. The chain combines TRBV6-2 or TRBV6-3 with TRBJ1-1; D unclear. V dropped 4 bases and J dropped 4 bases, with 7 bases sitting between them. CDR3 length: 12 amino acids. The germline CDR1 and CDR2 sequences are MNHEY and SVGEGT. The CDR3 DNA follows: TGTGCCAGCAGTTCGGGCCTCACTGAAGCTTTCTTT. This codes for CASSSGLTEAFF.

This rearrangement joins TRBV30 to TRBJ2-3, with 12 nucleotides matching TRBD2. V was clipped by 0 bases and J by 5 bases; unmatched bases: 12. The CDR3 runs to 18 residues. Germline V gene sequence: CDR1 GTSNPN, CDR2 SVGIG (reference sequence). The CDR3 is CAWSVGRLAGVGEDTQYF. The DNA for the CDR3 is TGTGCCTGGAGTGTTGGAAGACTAGCGGGAGTGGGGGAAGATACGCAGTATTTT.

This clonotype was counted only a few times. The CDR3 reads CSARAVSPGQGLETQYF. The CDR3 DNA reads TGCAGTGCCAGGGCCGTGAGTCCGGGACAGGGGTTAGAGACCCAGTACTTC. V usage is TRBV20-1 and J usage is TRBJ2-5, with TRBD1 identical over 10 bases. This CDR3 contains 17 residues. The J segment lost 4 bases and the V segment lost 6 bases, leaving 17 bases of the junction unmatched. The germline gives CDR1 DFQATT, CDR2 SNEGSKA (reference sequence).

The V and J genes are TRBV29-1 and TRBJ2-3, with D perhaps matching TRBD1 (6 bases). Trimming removed 7 bases at V and 0 bases at J, with 17 bases between. The germline V gene has CDR1 SQVTM and CDR2 ANQGSEA. The CDR3 covers 15 residues. CDR3 sequence: CSAGRGRGSTDTQYF. The CDR3 region has the DNA TGCAGCGCCGGTCGGGGCAGGGGTAGCACAGATACGCAGTATTTT.

This clonotype was counted between two and nine times. The CDR3 DNA sequence: TGTGCCTGGAAGGTGAACGTAGGGGATTCACCCCTCCACTTT. It yields the protein CAWKVNVGDSPLHF. The rearrangement links TRBV30 to TRBJ1-6, with D possibly being TRBD1 (5 bases). Trimming cost V 4 bases and J 8 bases, with 15 bases left between them. The CDR3 spans 14 residues. Germline V lookup: CDR1 GTSNPN, CDR2 SVGIG (reference sequence).

To note about this clonotype: An end of the junction does not agree with germline; a read error may underlie this. This chain uses TRBV19 with TRBJ1-1, with 7 positions matching TRBD1. The CDR3 has 13 residues. Per germline, CDR1 LNHDA and CDR2 SQIVND (reference sequence). The CDR3 DNA follows: TGTGCCAATAGTCCGTACAGGGGCACTGAAGCTTTCTTT. This encodes CANSPYRGTEAFF. Filled out from reference TRBV19 and TRBJ1-1, the complete variable domain reads DGGITQSPKYLFRKEGQNVTLSCEQNLNHDAMYWYRQDPGQGLRLIYYSQIVNDFQKGDIAEGYSVSREKKESFPLTVTSAQKNPTAFYLCANSPYRGTEAFFGQGTRLTVV.

This clonotype was seen only a few times. This rearrangement joins TRBV7-8 to TRBJ2-2; a weak D match, TRBD2 (5 bases). Germline CDR1 and CDR2: SGHVS and FQNEAQ. Trimming took 5 bases from V and 7 from J, leaving 14 bases between them. CDR3 length equals 14 residues. CDR3 sequence: CASSPDDAGGELFF. The CDR3 DNA follows: TGTGCCAGCAGCCCTGATGATGCGGGCGGGGAGCTGTTTTTT.

The chain uses TRBV19 and TRBJ2-2, with a tentative D call TRBD2 (6 bases). The CDR3 runs to 15 residues. In germline, CDR1 is LNHDA, CDR2 SQIVND (reference sequence). V was shortened by 3 bases and J by 6 bases, with 14 bases between the two germline ends. CDR3 coding DNA: TGTGCCAGTAGTATCCAGGGCGGAGGGGCCGGGGAGCTGTTTTTT. Protein: CASSIQGGGAGELFF.

This clonotype was counted many times. The V and J genes are TRBV7-8 and TRBJ2-7; 9 nucleotides agree with TRBD2. This CDR3 has 15 residues. V trimming: 5 bases; J trimming: 4 bases; junction bases outside the gene matches: 9. CDR1 is SGHVS and CDR2 is FQNEAQ in the germline V gene. The CDR3, as DNA: TGTGCCAGCAGCGGAAGTAGCGGGAGTCTTTACGAGCAGTACTTC. It specifies CASSGSSGSLYEQYF.